The 10 T cell receptor beta chains reported below all come from one sample, sequenced in a study of regulatory T cells in long-lasting Graves disease. Construction of the TCR beta libraries employed iRepertoire HTBI primers in conjunction with Arm-PCR of CDR3 regions. TCRdb fed the multiplex PCR reads into MiXCR, producing one record per CDR3 protein. The table includes roughly 400,000 distinct CDR3 sequences, 20% detected once. Time point described: persistent/refractory GD, antithyroid drugs over 5 years with positive TRAb. After RNA was extracted from PBMCs, the TCR library was made from it. The material sequenced was peripheral blood mononuclear cells (PBMCs), taken when the disease was refractory, from a patient treated with antithyroid drugs. The receptors stem from a female donor with Graves disease.

J is TRBJ1-2 and V is TRBV4-3, with a weak D call TRBD1 (6 bases). This CDR3 region has 15 residues. Germline CDR1 reads LGHNA; CDR2 reads YSLEER. V lost 0 bases to trimming and J lost 3 bases, with 11 bases between them. For the CDR3, the DNA is TGCGCCAGCAGCCAAGAGGCAGGGGTCGACTATGGCTACACCTTC. Encoded protein: CASSQEAGVDYGYTF.

The chain uses TRBV10-3 and TRBJ2-7; TRBD2 aligns across 10 bases. The CDR3 loop spans 16 amino acids. CDR1 ENHRY and CDR2 SYGVKD come from the germline V gene. Germline trimming cut 9 bases from V and 2 bases from J; bases unmatched to any gene: 13. The CDR3 DNA reads TGTGCCATTAGACAGGGAGGACTAGCGGAGACCTACGAGCAGTACTTC. As protein: CAIRQGGLAETYEQYF.

CDR3 region: CASSPQTITEAFF. The DNA for the CDR3 is TGTGCCAGCAGCCCTCAAACAATCACTGAAGCTTTCTTT. This rearrangement joins TRBV6-1 to TRBJ1-1; D unresolved. Trimming left V 6 bases short and J 4 bases short, with 12 bases between. This CDR3 contains 13 residues. Germline V gene lookup returns CDR1 MNHNS and CDR2 SASEGT.

This sequence joins TRBV10-3 and TRBJ2-5; TRBD2 might be the D (6 bases). Trimming pared 4 bases from V and 4 bases from J, leaving 10 bases between. The CDR3 extends over 13 amino acids. Germline assignment: CDR1 ENHRY and CDR2 SYGVKD. In nucleotides, the CDR3 is TGTGCCATCAGTGGGAGGGACGGAGAGACCCAGTACTTC. Amino acid sequence: CAISGRDGETQYF.

Worth noting for this clonotype: Germline is not matched at one junction end, which may reflect a read error. The chain couples TRBV27 to TRBJ2-4, with TRBD1 matching 7 bases. Per germline, CDR1 MNHEY and CDR2 SMNVEV (reference sequence). The CDR3 is 14 residues long. In DNA, the CDR3 is TGTGCCAGCAGTCCGATACCACAGGGGAACATTCGGTACTTC. Translated, it gives CASSPIPQGNIRYF.

The chain links TRBV6-2 or TRBV6-3 to TRBJ2-3; D not certain. Trimming pared 5 bases from V and 3 bases from J, leaving 9 bases between. The CDR3 has 13 residues. CDR1 is MNHEY and CDR2 is SVGEGT in the germline V gene. The CDR3 bases are TGTGCCAGCAGTCTGCAGGAGACAGATACGCAGTATTTT. Translated: CASSLQETDTQYF.

At least ten counts were recorded for this clonotype. CDR3 in amino acids: CSADGQLTYEQYF. The CDR3 bases are TGCAGTGCTGATGGACAACTAACGTACGAGCAGTACTTC. The rearrangement joins TRBV20-1 to TRBJ2-7, with a tentative D call TRBD1 (5 bases). Germline CDR1 is DFQATT and CDR2 is SNEGSKA (reference sequence). V lost 5 bases and J 4 bases, leaving 15 bases between the germline ends. CDR3 length: 13 residues.

The table lists this clonotype with a few counts. V is TRBV4-1 and J is TRBJ2-2; TRBD2 matches 10 bases. CDR3 length: 16 residues. V lost 3 bases, J lost 3 bases, and 4 bases stayed unmatched. Germline CDR1 reads MGHRA; CDR2 reads YSYEKL. The CDR3 is CASSQESGRDTGELFF. CDR3 bases: TGCGCCAGCAGCCAGGAAAGCGGGAGGGACACCGGGGAGCTGTTTTTT.

The chain couples TRBV29-1 to TRBJ1-2, with D tentatively TRBD1 (6 bases). In germline, CDR1 is SQVTM, CDR2 ANQGSEA. This CDR3 has 14 residues. The V and J ends lost 3 bases and 1 base respectively, with 12 bases between them. CDR3 in amino acids: CSVDRGLGNYGYTF. The CDR3 DNA is TGCAGCGTTGATAGGGGGTTAGGTAACTATGGCTACACCTTC.

In its sample, this clonotype was seen many times. The chain couples TRBV6-1 to TRBJ1-1; no clear D gene. Trimming removed 5 bases from V and 6 bases from J, with 13 bases in between. Germline assignment: CDR1 MNHNS and CDR2 SASEGT. The CDR3 covers 13 residues. CDR3 sequence reads: CASSPGVGSEAFF. CDR3 nucleotides: TGTGCCAGCAGTCCCGGTGTGGGATCTGAAGCTTTCTTT.